This paragraph reports one T cell receptor (beta chain). Its target is unknown. The sample is drawn from a study of cytomegalovirus exposure and HLA in healthy donors. General study findings and limits: Most CMV-associated TCR beta chains were later found to appear HLA-restricted. Diagnosis of cytomegalovirus status made by the classifier reportedly showed high specificity and sensitivity.

There are 15 residues in the CDR3. Trimming cost V 3 bases and J 6 bases; bases outside gene matches: 9. From germline, CDR1 is SGHTS and CDR2 YDEGEE. Researchers ran the PCR with 60 Vbeta and 13 Jbeta primers. Only in-frame clones appear in the TCRdb table, and some are missing; sequencing was by immunoSEQ multiplex PCR. This sample has 150,000 to 200,000 clones, with 75% to 80% found just once. The TCR comes from a woman between 25 and 40 years old in good health and CMV-seropositive. Material: PBMCs. The gene calls are TRBV5-8 and TRBJ2-1; 7 nucleotides match TRBD1. DNA of the CDR3: TGTGCCAGCAGCTCGCCCCGGACAGGTATCAATGAGCAGTTCTTC. Amino acid sequence: CASSSPRTGINEQFF.